A single sample gave rise to the 29 T cell receptor beta chains below, sequenced in a study of CD8 T cells in Susac syndrome. With random hexamers, reverse transcription was performed on about 0.5 to 1 ug of RNA. TCRdb reprocessed the immunoSEQ multiplex PCR reads via MiXCR and lists one record per CDR3 protein. The table lists about 210,000 distinct CDR3 sequences, about 95% of them singletons. Material: CD4+ T cells from PBMCs. These TCRs come from a human donor with multiple sclerosis.

This clonotype was found once. The chain has TRBV6-2 or TRBV6-3 and TRBJ1-2; TRBD1 is a possible D gene (5 bases). The CDR3 spans 11 residues. The V gene's germline CDR1 is MNHEY and CDR2 SVGEGT. Between the trimmed V and J ends, which lost 9 bases and 8 bases, there was a span of 13 bases. The CDR3 sequence is CASTQGGGYTF. Here the CDR3 DNA reads TGTGCCAGTACCCAGGGTGGCGGCTACACCTTC.

This sequence joins TRBV7-8 and TRBJ1-3; no clear D gene. This CDR3 is built from 14 residues. Germline V gives CDR1 SGHVS, CDR2 FQNEAQ. With 5 bases removed from V and 3 bases from J, the gap between germline ends came to 11 bases. CDR3 in DNA: TGTGCCAGCAGCGAGGACGCTAGTGGAAACACCATATATTTT. Encoded protein: CASSEDASGNTIYF.

The J gene is TRBJ2-7, the V gene TRBV6-2 or TRBV6-3; D unclear. The ends were cut back, 2 bases at V and 1 base at J, with 9 bases in the middle. The germline CDR1 and CDR2 sequences are MNHEY and SVGEGT. This CDR3 has 14 amino acids. CDR3: CASSYVTRSYEQYF. The DNA for the CDR3 is TGTGCCAGCAGTTACGTCACGCGATCCTACGAGCAGTACTTC.

The chain joins TRBV5-1 to TRBJ2-5; no definite D call. Trimming cost V 0 bases and J 5 bases, with 5 bases left between them. CDR1 is SGHRS and CDR2 is YFSETQ in the germline V gene. The CDR3 spans 12 residues. The DNA of the CDR3 is TGCGCCAGCAGCTTGGGAATGGAGACCCAGTACTTC. Protein sequence: CASSLGMETQYF.

The gene calls are TRBV7-3 and TRBJ2-3, with TRBD2 identical over 11 bases. The CDR3 spans 16 residues. Unmatched junction bases numbered 1, after V lost 1 base and J lost 1 base. Per germline, CDR1 SGHTA and CDR2 FQGTGA. CDR3 region: CASSLIAGGGTDTQYF. As DNA, the CDR3 is TGTGCCAGCAGCTTAATAGCGGGAGGGGGCACAGATACGCAGTATTTT.

This chain uses TRBV5-6 with TRBJ2-1; tentative D call: TRBD2 (5 bases). Germline V gene sequence: CDR1 SGHDT, CDR2 YYEEEE. The CDR3 spans 15 residues. Trimming removed 6 bases at V and 0 bases at J, with 13 bases between. For the CDR3, the DNA is TGTGCCAGCAACCTACCGGGGAGCTCCTACAATGAGCAGTTCTTC. It is translated as CASNLPGSSYNEQFF.

This rearrangement joins TRBV7-2 to TRBJ2-3; 12 bases fit TRBD2. The CDR3 spans 16 residues. The V segment lost 4 bases and the J segment 4 bases; nucleotides outside the gene matches: 6. Germline lookup yields CDR1 SGHTA and CDR2 FQGNSA. The CDR3 DNA reads as TGTGCCAGCAGCTCTCTAGCGGGGGGGCCATCAGATACGCAGTATTTT. Amino acids: CASSSLAGGPSDTQYF.

V gene TRBV7-3 combines with J gene TRBJ2-7, with 9 bases that match TRBD1. The J segment lost 11 bases and the V segment lost 5 bases, leaving 10 bases of the junction unmatched. This CDR3 is built from 13 residues. Germline-derived CDR1 and CDR2 are SGHTA and FQGTGA. This CDR3 reads CASSSGTGTRKYF. The CDR3, as DNA: TGTGCCAGCAGCAGCGGGACAGGGACTCGGAAGTACTTC.

V and J are TRBV7-2 and TRBJ2-1; D is perhaps TRBD2 (5 bases). The CDR3 length is 14 residues. Trimming removed 4 bases from V and 4 bases from J, with 11 bases in between. Per germline, CDR1 SGHTA and CDR2 FQGNSA. The CDR3 coding sequence is TGTGCCAGCAGCTCAAAGCCGGGGTACAATGAGCAGTTCTTC. Translation: CASSSKPGYNEQFF.

The chain carries TRBV20-1 and TRBJ1-3; D unclear. V was shortened by 2 bases and J by 4 bases, with 6 bases between the two germline ends. This CDR3 is 12 amino acids long. The germline gives CDR1 DFQATT, CDR2 SNEGSKA (reference sequence). CDR3 sequence (DNA): TGCAGTGCTAGATTCCAGGGAAACACCATATATTTT. Its translation is CSARFQGNTIYF.

The genes are TRBV2 and TRBJ2-1; D may be TRBD2 (7 bases). Trimming removed 0 bases at V and 6 bases at J, with 9 bases between. Per germline, CDR1 SNHLY and CDR2 FYNNEI. The CDR3 contains 14 residues. The CDR3 sequence is CASSEARGANEQFF. CDR3 in DNA: TGTGCCAGCAGTGAAGCACGGGGGGCCAATGAGCAGTTCTTC.

The sample holds one count of this clonotype. CDR3 sequence: CASTQFLGNQPQHF. CDR3 nucleotide sequence: TGTGCCAGCACCCAGTTCTTAGGCAATCAGCCCCAGCATTTT. The rearrangement joins TRBV2 to TRBJ1-5; D uncertain. This CDR3 contains 14 residues. V shed 7 bases and J shed 2 bases, with 12 bases lying between them. Per the germline V gene, CDR1 is SNHLY and CDR2 is FYNNEI. The full variable domain, completed using reference TRBV2 and TRBJ1-5, is EPEVTQTPSHQVTQMGQEVILRCVPISNHLYFYWYRQILGQKVEFLVSFYNNEISEKSEIFDDQFSVERPDGSNFTLKIRSTKLEDSAMYFCASTQFLGNQPQHFGDGTRLSIL.

The V and J genes are TRBV6-4 and TRBJ2-3, with TRBD2 matching 7 bases. This CDR3 is 15 amino acids long. J lost 0 bases, V lost 5 bases, and 5 bases had no gene match. Germline values: CDR1 MRHNA, CDR2 SNTAGT. CDR3 nucleotides: TGTGCCAGCAGTACGGGGACTACTAGCACAGATACGCAGTATTTT. Translation: CASSTGTTSTDTQYF.

This sequence joins TRBV20-1 and TRBJ1-2; no clear D. The V end lost 6 bases, the J end lost 2 bases, and 7 bases lay between the germline ends. The CDR3 totals 11 residues. Germline CDR1 DFQATT, CDR2 SNEGSKA (reference sequence). The chain's CDR3 is CSARINYGYTF. DNA of the CDR3: TGCAGTGCGAGGATAAACTATGGCTACACCTTC.

The V gene is TRBV29-1, the J gene TRBJ2-6; perhaps TRBD2 as D (5 bases). Trimming pared 7 bases from V and 0 bases from J, leaving 10 bases between. Germline values: CDR1 SQVTM, CDR2 ANQGSEA. The CDR3 runs 14 residues. The CDR3 DNA sequence: TGCAGCGCGGGAACAGTCTCTGGGGCCAACGTCCTGACTTTC. Translating gives CSAGTVSGANVLTF.

V is TRBV24-1 and J is TRBJ2-1; 7 bases are a match to TRBD1. The CDR3 runs 12 residues. V dropped 3 bases and J dropped 8; count of bases not matched to a gene: 0. Germline values: CDR1 KGHDR, CDR2 SFDVKD. The CDR3 sequence is CATSDDRDEQFF. Written as DNA, the CDR3 is TGTGCCACCAGTGATGACAGGGATGAGCAGTTCTTC.

This chain uses TRBV9 with TRBJ2-3; D uncertain. The CDR3 has 15 amino acids. Germline V CDR1 and CDR2: SGDLS, YYNGEE. Trimming removed 0 bases at V and 2 bases at J, with 10 bases between. The CDR3: CASSVGTRFTDTQYF. The DNA of the CDR3 is TGTGCCAGCAGCGTAGGGACGCGTTTCACAGATACGCAGTATTTT.

For this clonotype: At one of its ends the junction is not consistent with the germline gene, which may arise from a read error. The rearrangement joins TRBV5-6 to TRBJ2-3, with 12 bases lining up with TRBD2. Germline CDR1 is SGHDT and CDR2 is YYEEEE. The CDR3 loop spans 14 amino acids. The CDR3 is CASSFLASGGEIDF. The CDR3 DNA reads as TGTGCCAGCAGCTTCCTGGCTAGCGGGGGGGAGATTGATTTT.

This clonotype was seen only once. The rearrangement links TRBV20-1 to TRBJ1-1, with D perhaps TRBD1 (6 bases). The germline gives CDR1 DFQATT, CDR2 SNEGSKA (reference sequence). The V and J ends lost 3 bases and 2 bases respectively, with 16 bases between them. The length of the CDR3 is 15 residues. The CDR3 nucleotides are TGCAGTGCTAGGGCCAGGGGTTTGGGAAACACTGAAGCTTTCTTT. This codes for CSARARGLGNTEAFF.

The gene calls are TRBV28 and TRBJ2-3; 7 bases fit TRBD2. Germline CDR1 reads MDHEN; CDR2 reads SYDVKM. V shed 7 bases and J 2 bases; nucleotides not matched to a gene: 6. This CDR3 spans 14 amino acids. This CDR3 reads CASTQAGTTDTQYF. CDR3 sequence (DNA): TGTGCCAGCACTCAAGCGGGAACCACAGATACGCAGTATTTT.

This chain uses TRBV19 with TRBJ1-2; D uncertain. CDR1 and CDR2 from the germline V gene are LNHDA and SQIVND (reference sequence). The V end lost 3 bases, the J end lost 3 bases, and 14 bases lay between the germline ends. The CDR3 is made up of 15 amino acids. CDR3 nucleotides: TGTGCCAGTAGTATTTACCGGGCTGGAGACTATGGCTACACCTTC. This codes for CASSIYRAGDYGYTF.

V gene TRBV10-3 combines with J gene TRBJ2-7; D is uncertain. With 6 bases removed from V and 1 base from J, the gap between germline ends came to 7 bases. The CDR3 loop spans 12 amino acids. Germline CDR1 ENHRY, CDR2 SYGVKD. The CDR3 is CAISRGSYEQYF. The DNA of the CDR3 is TGTGCCATCAGCAGAGGATCCTACGAGCAGTACTTC.

The chain has TRBV5-1 and TRBJ2-5; D is perhaps TRBD2 (5 bases). The CDR3 is 14 amino acids. V lost 0 bases to trimming and J lost 4 bases, with 10 bases between them. Germline V CDR1 and CDR2: SGHRS, YFSETQ. The CDR3 sequence is CASSLDGRAETQYF. The CDR3 nucleotides read TGCGCCAGCAGCTTGGACGGGCGGGCAGAGACCCAGTACTTC.

V usage is TRBV29-1 and J usage is TRBJ2-1; 9 nucleotides agree with TRBD2. The CDR3 has 15 residues. V shed 2 bases, J shed 2 bases, and the junction held 4 bases outside the gene matches. Germline CDR1 SQVTM, CDR2 ANQGSEA. CDR3 amino acids: CSVEFSSGTYNEQFF. The CDR3 DNA is TGCAGCGTTGAATTTTCTAGCGGGACCTACAATGAGCAGTTCTTC.

The chain combines TRBV29-1 with TRBJ1-1; the match to TRBD1 covers 9 bases. This CDR3 has 12 amino acids. Trimming cost V 4 bases and J 5 bases; bases outside gene matches: 2. In germline, CDR1 is SQVTM, CDR2 ANQGSEA. This chain's CDR3 is CSVATGGTEAFF. CDR3 nucleotides: TGCAGCGTTGCGACAGGGGGAACTGAAGCTTTCTTT.

The gene calls are TRBV4-2 and TRBJ2-1; tentative D call: TRBD2 (5 bases). The CDR3 extends over 14 amino acids. The germline CDR1 and CDR2 sequences are LGHNA and YNFKEQ. The V end lost 5 bases, the J end lost 6 bases, and 14 bases lay between the germline ends. CDR3 nucleotide sequence: TGTGCCAGCAGCGACCCCGGACTGATCAATGAGCAGTTCTTC. It encodes CASSDPGLINEQFF.

The V and J genes are TRBV27 and TRBJ1-2; the D gene is possibly TRBD1 (5 bases). The CDR3 has 14 residues. The V gene's germline CDR1 is MNHEY and CDR2 SMNVEV (reference sequence). With 5 bases removed from V and 8 bases from J, the gap between germline ends came to 18 bases. In nucleotides, the CDR3 is TGTGCCAGCAGTCCACTACAGGACCTGGGGGGCTACACCTTC. The encoded protein is CASSPLQDLGGYTF.

The rearrangement joins TRBV30 to TRBJ1-5, with D possibly being TRBD1 (6 bases). Trimming pared 4 bases from V and 5 bases from J, leaving 18 bases between. The CDR3 has 15 residues. The germline gives CDR1 GTSNPN, CDR2 SVGIG (reference sequence). In nucleotides, the CDR3 is TGTGCCTGGACCGGGGAACTGGGGGGCGATCAGCCCCAGCATTTT. This translates into CAWTGELGGDQPQHF.

The chain is built from TRBV29-1 and TRBJ2-7, with a tentative D call TRBD2 (5 bases). This CDR3 spans 12 amino acids. Trimming removed 3 bases from V and 5 bases from J, with 11 bases in between. The V gene's germline CDR1 is SQVTM and CDR2 ANQGSEA. The CDR3 protein is CSVEVSGNEQYF. In nucleotides, the CDR3 is TGCAGCGTTGAGGTGTCCGGGAACGAGCAGTACTTC.